The present T cell receptor beta chain was sequenced within a study of early T cells in non-severe SARS-CoV-2 infection. Overall study context: Alpha and beta chains were unpaired, from unsorted whole-blood bulk RNA. Notes on the study in general: The VDJdb matching leaned toward anti-spike CD8 responses and overlooked private and CD4 specificities.

This clonotype was seen many times. Its antigen is unknown. Between the trimmed V and J ends, which lost 5 bases and 5 bases, there was a span of 27 bases. Germline assignment: CDR1 MDHEN and CDR2 SYDVKM. This CDR3 spans 18 amino acids. Each single cDNA molecule received a unique molecular identifier. MiXCR, run by TCRdb on the 5' RACE reads, gives a single entry per CDR3 protein. Here the sample spans tens of thousands of distinct CDR3 sequences, under 7.5% being singletons. The chain has TRBV28 and TRBJ1-1; D may be TRBD1 (6 bases). The sequencing input was whole blood. This sequence originates from an adult who was a healthcare worker with PCR-confirmed SARS-CoV-2 infection or an uninfected control (not recorded which). The CDR3 here is CASSIPQGIINWGTEAFF. Here the CDR3 DNA reads TGTGCCAGCAGTATTCCTCAGGGGATTATCAATTGGGGTACTGAAGCTTTCTTT.